Presented here are 27 T cell receptor beta chains from one specimen sequenced in a study of OX40 agonist ivuxolimab in advanced cancers. The repertoire was sequenced with immunoSEQ multiplex PCR; TCRdb's copy has only in-frame clones and lacks some. Of 14,000 or so clones in the sample, over 75% were seen once. The sample was CD4+ or CD8+ T cells sorted from blood, taken in a trial of the OX40 agonist ivuxolimab. All receptors come from an adult with an advanced solid tumor such as melanoma, head and neck, liver or kidney cancer.

This clone was detected only a few times. The chain uses TRBV28 and TRBJ2-2; the D call may be TRBD1 or TRBD2 (7 bases each). The germline V and J ends were trimmed by 7 bases and 3 bases, with 12 bases remaining between them. The CDR3 runs 14 residues. Germline-derived CDR1 and CDR2 are MDHEN and SYDVKM. For the CDR3, the DNA is TGTGCCAGCAAGGCAGGGGGGGACACCGGGGAGCTGTTTTTT. Its translation: CASKAGGDTGELFF. Full variable domain (missing parts from reference TRBV28 and TRBJ2-2): DVKVTQSSRYLVKRTGEKVFLECVQDMDHENMFWYRQDPGLGLRLIYFSYDVKMKEKGDIPEGYSVSREKKERFSLILESASTNQTSMYLCASKAGGDTGELFFGEGSRLTVL.

This clone is large by share. The V and J genes are TRBV7-9 and TRBJ2-7; D is ambiguous. Germline V CDR1 and CDR2: SEHNR, FQNEAQ (reference sequence). Trimming pared 1 base from V and 4 bases from J, leaving 11 bases between. The CDR3 consists of 14 residues. The CDR3 region is CASSLGSTNYEQYF. The CDR3 bases are TGTGCCAGCAGCTTAGGTAGTACTAATTACGAGCAGTACTTC. Drawing the rest from reference TRBV7-9 and TRBJ2-7, the complete variable domain is DTGVSQNPRHKITKRGQNVTFRCDPISEHNRLYWYRQTLGQGPEFLTYFQNEAQLEKSRLLSDRFSAERPKGSFSTLEIQRTEQGDSAMYLCASSLGSTNYEQYFGPGTRLTVT.

The J gene is TRBJ2-3, the V gene TRBV7-2; no clear D. Germline loops: CDR1 SGHTA, CDR2 FQGNSA. The ends were cut back, 1 base at V and 3 bases at J, with 14 bases in the middle. CDR3 size: 16 residues. The CDR3 loop reads CASSLVLAGLTDTQYF. The CDR3 nucleotides are TGTGCCAGCAGCTTAGTCCTCGCCGGATTAACAGATACGCAGTATTTT.

The chain is built from TRBV19 and TRBJ2-7, with TRBD2 matching over 13 bases. This CDR3 has 15 amino acids. Germline CDR1 LNHDA, CDR2 SQIVND (reference sequence). J gave up 7 bases and V 3 bases, and 6 bases lay outside the gene matches. The CDR3 DNA is TGTGCCAGTAGTATCGGGACTAGCGGGACGTGGGAGCAGTACTTC. Protein sequence: CASSIGTSGTWEQYF.

The rearrangement links TRBV29-1 to TRBJ2-3; D is possibly TRBD2 (6 bases). This CDR3 contains 14 residues. V was trimmed by 4 bases and J by 5 bases, leaving 16 bases between them. CDR1 and CDR2 from the germline V gene are SQVTM and ANQGSEA. In DNA form, the CDR3 reads TGCAGCGTTGGCGGGGAGTTGCCGGGAGATACGCAGTATTTT. It translates to CSVGGELPGDTQYF.

This clone was seen more than once but under ten times. The same CDR3 can be traced to other DNA sequences in this sample. CDR3 DNA sequence: TGTGCCAGCAGTTACTCAGGGGCTAATCAGCCCCAGCATTTT. It specifies CASSYSGANQPQHF. The chain is built from TRBV6-5 and TRBJ1-5; TRBD1 is a possible D gene (5 bases). From germline, CDR1 is MNHEY and CDR2 SVGAGI. V lost 0 bases, J lost 4 bases, and 7 bases lay in between. This CDR3 comprises 14 residues.

The CDR3 region has the DNA TGTGCCATCAGTGGGACCGCCAACTATGGCTACACCTTC. Amino acid sequence: CAISGTANYGYTF. This rearrangement joins TRBV10-3 to TRBJ1-2; D remains unclear. This CDR3 contains 13 residues. Per germline, CDR1 ENHRY and CDR2 SYGVKD. V was shortened by 4 bases and J by 2 bases, with 8 bases between the two germline ends.

The CDR3 sequence: CASSFRNEQYF. For the CDR3, the DNA is TGTGCCAGCAGTTTTAGGAACGAGCAGTACTTC. The chain employs TRBV28 and TRBJ2-7; D is uncertain. The CDR3 runs 11 residues. The germline V gene encodes CDR1 MDHEN and CDR2 SYDVKM. Trimming pared 3 bases from V and 5 bases from J, leaving 5 bases between.

The chain uses TRBV2 and TRBJ1-1; D possibly corresponds to TRBD1 (6 bases). The CDR3 runs to 13 residues. Germline V gives CDR1 SNHLY, CDR2 FYNNEI. V shed 6 bases and J shed 0 bases, with 8 bases lying between them. CDR3 region: CASSQGMNTEAFF. The CDR3 DNA follows: TGTGCCAGCAGCCAGGGGATGAACACTGAAGCTTTCTTT.

The chain couples TRBV4-1 to TRBJ2-7, with TRBD1 as a possible D gene (5 bases). This CDR3 contains 14 residues. With 4 bases removed from V and 3 bases from J, the gap between germline ends came to 13 bases. Looked up from germline, CDR1 is MGHRA and CDR2 is YSYEKL. The DNA of the CDR3 is TGCGCCAGCAGCCCACGACAGTCTAACTACGAGCAGTACTTC. Translating it yields CASSPRQSNYEQYF.

This chain uses TRBV30 with TRBJ1-5; D unresolved. The germline gives CDR1 GTSNPN, CDR2 SVGIG (reference sequence). The V and J ends lost 2 bases and 6 bases respectively, with 8 bases between them. The CDR3 sequence is 12 residues long. CDR3: CAWSIGSQPQHF. CDR3 in DNA: TGTGCCTGGAGTATAGGGAGTCAGCCCCAGCATTTT.

This clone has only a few counts. The rearrangement uses TRBV10-2 and TRBJ2-5, with 9 bases matching TRBD2. Germline trimming cut 7 bases from V and 5 bases from J; bases unmatched to any gene: 11. Germline V gene lookup returns CDR1 WSHSY and CDR2 SAAADI. The CDR3 sequence is 15 residues long. This CDR3 is CASKDGGRAAETQYF. CDR3 nucleotides: TGCGCCAGCAAAGATGGCGGGAGGGCCGCGGAGACCCAGTACTTC.

There are a few counts of this clone. The chain links TRBV6-5 to TRBJ2-1; D may match TRBD1 or TRBD2 (6 bases each). The CDR3 extends over 16 amino acids. Trimming shortened V by 4 bases and J by 4 bases, and 17 bases separated the two germline ends. CDR1 is MNHEY, CDR2 SVGAGI, per germline. The CDR3 here is CASSSTGGRSYNEQFF. DNA for the CDR3: TGTGCCAGCAGTTCCACTGGGGGGCGCTCTTACAATGAGCAGTTCTTC.

The chain recombines TRBV11-1 with TRBJ2-7; D call uncertain. V was trimmed by 5 bases and J by 3 bases, leaving 8 bases between them. CDR3 length: 12 residues. Germline V gene lookup returns CDR1 SGHAT and CDR2 FQDESV (reference sequence). The CDR3 here is CASSALFYEQYF. The DNA of the CDR3 is TGTGCCAGCAGCGCTCTATTCTACGAGCAGTACTTC.

This chain uses TRBV9 with TRBJ2-7; 10 nucleotides line up with TRBD1. The germline V gene encodes CDR1 SGDLS and CDR2 YYNGEE. The CDR3 consists of 17 residues. Unmatched junction bases numbered 15, after V lost 3 bases and J lost 6 bases. This chain's CDR3 is CASSAEAGDRGWIEQYF. The CDR3 nucleotides are TGTGCCAGCAGCGCGGAGGCCGGGGACAGGGGATGGATCGAGCAGTACTTC.

The CDR3: CASSQGQARAEKLFF. The CDR3 DNA reads TGCGCCAGCAGCCAAGGGCAGGCACGAGCTGAAAAACTGTTTTTT. This chain uses TRBV4-3 with TRBJ1-4; D is unclear. The germline CDR1 and CDR2 sequences are LGHNA and YSLEER. V was clipped by 1 base and J by 7 bases, with 13 bases between them. The CDR3 covers 15 residues.

Here the CDR3 reads CASSPGPRGDIQYF. CDR3 DNA sequence: TGTGCCAGCAGTCCAGGTCCCCGCGGGGACATTCAGTACTTC. This sequence joins TRBV6-5 and TRBJ2-4; possibly TRBD2 for D (6 bases). Germline V gene sequence: CDR1 MNHEY, CDR2 SVGAGI. The V end lost 5 bases, the J end lost 8 bases, and 16 bases lay between the germline ends. The length of the CDR3 is 14 residues.

The count of this clone is one. Mismatch with germline at one junction end may stem from a read error. The genes are TRBV19 and TRBJ2-2, with TRBD2 identical over 8 bases. Germline V gene sequence: CDR1 LNHDA, CDR2 SQIVND (reference sequence). The CDR3 contains 13 residues. The chain's CDR3 is CASRIAGTGELFF. In nucleotides, the CDR3 is TGTGCCAGTAGAATAGCGGGGACCGGGGAGCTGTTTTTT.

The rearrangement uses TRBV9 and TRBJ2-5; a weak D match, TRBD2 (6 bases). Between the trimmed V and J ends, which lost 0 bases and 4 bases, there was a span of 10 bases. The germline CDR1 and CDR2 sequences are SGDLS and YYNGEE. The CDR3 loop spans 14 amino acids. The chain's CDR3 is CASSVAGGIETQYF. The CDR3 nucleotides are TGTGCCAGCAGCGTAGCGGGCGGGATAGAGACCCAGTACTTC.

The chain uses TRBV4-2 and TRBJ1-3, with unresolved D. The germline V and J ends were trimmed by 2 bases and 8 bases, with 7 bases remaining between them. Germline V gene lookup returns CDR1 LGHNA and CDR2 YNFKEQ. The CDR3 covers 12 residues. Written as DNA, the CDR3 is TGTGCCAGCAGCCAATCTATAGACACCATATATTTT. Translated, it gives CASSQSIDTIYF.

This chain uses TRBV12-5 with TRBJ2-6; D remains ambiguous. Germline assignment: CDR1 LGHNT and CDR2 FRNRAP. The CDR3 is 16 amino acids. With 0 bases removed from V and 0 bases from J, the gap between germline ends came to 6 bases. This CDR3 reads CASGLVSGSGANVLTF. CDR3 DNA sequence: TGTGCTAGTGGTTTGGTCTCGGGCTCTGGGGCCAACGTCCTGACTTTC.

This clone is termed medium-sized (0.01 to 0.1%). This rearrangement joins TRBV5-1 to TRBJ2-6; the D gene is possibly TRBD1 (6 bases). The germline CDR1 and CDR2 sequences are SGHRS and YFSETQ. Trimming cost V 3 bases and J 2 bases, with 9 bases left between them. The length of the CDR3 is 15 residues. The CDR3 region is CASSYRTAGANVLTF. CDR3 DNA: TGCGCCAGCAGCTACCGGACAGCTGGGGCCAACGTCCTGACTTTC.

The chain has TRBV15 and TRBJ2-1; D may be TRBD1 (5 bases). This CDR3 region has 15 residues. Trimming took 9 bases from V and 5 from J, leaving 20 bases between them. The germline gives CDR1 LNHNV, CDR2 YYDKDF (reference sequence). As DNA, the CDR3 is TGTGCCACAAGTACAGGTTTTGATGAACACAATGAGCAGTTCTTC. The encoded protein is CATSTGFDEHNEQFF.

The chain employs TRBV14 and TRBJ2-7; tentatively, D is TRBD1 or TRBD2 (6 bases each). Germline CDR1 is SGHDN and CDR2 is FVKESK. V lost 5 bases to trimming and J lost 9 bases, with 17 bases between them. The CDR3 is 13 amino acids. CDR3 sequence: CASSSRIGGGQYF. The CDR3 DNA follows: TGTGCCAGCAGCTCCCGCATCGGAGGGGGGCAGTACTTC.

The gene calls are TRBV6-1 and TRBJ2-7; 9 bases fit TRBD1. The germline gives CDR1 MNHNS, CDR2 SASEGT. The CDR3 has 17 amino acids. V was pared by 2 bases and J by 2 bases, with 10 bases of the junction left unmatched. Here the CDR3 reads CASSESTGGLSTYEQYF. Written as DNA, the CDR3 is TGTGCCAGCAGTGAATCGACAGGGGGACTATCAACCTACGAGCAGTACTTC.

The chain joins TRBV5-4 to TRBJ2-2; D is unclear. The CDR3 runs to 13 residues. V shed 2 bases and J shed 5 bases, with 7 bases lying between them. Germline CDR1 is SGHNT and CDR2 is YYREEE (reference sequence). The CDR3 spells CASSFTDTGELFF. In DNA, the CDR3 is TGTGCCAGCAGCTTCACAGATACCGGGGAGCTGTTTTTT.

The chain combines TRBV10-3 with TRBJ2-1; no clear D gene. Germline assignment: CDR1 ENHRY and CDR2 SYGVKD. CDR3 length: 15 residues. V was trimmed by 2 bases and J by 7 bases, leaving 15 bases between them. The DNA for the CDR3 is TGTGCCATCAGTGAGACCCCGACAACTCATAATGAGCAGTTCTTC. It translates to CAISETPTTHNEQFF.